The 8 T cell receptor beta chains below come from one sample, sequenced in a study of multiple sclerosis patients with progressive multifocal leukoencephalopathy. Time point indicated: approximately 12 months of natalizumab therapy. TCRdb's copy holds only in-frame clones and misses some; the assay was immunoSEQ multiplex PCR. The data contain tens of thousands of clones, nearly 90% of them seen just once; the ten biggest clones take up roughly 1.3%. The specimen comprised PBMCs, sampled from a patient treated with natalizumab. Receptors were obtained from a human donor with multiple sclerosis.

The CDR3 loop reads CASGTRGGRTEAFF. DNA for the CDR3: TGTGCCAGCGGGACGAGAGGGGGCCGGACTGAAGCTTTCTTT. V is TRBV6-5 and J is TRBJ1-1; 7 bases map to TRBD1. This CDR3 is built from 14 residues. The V gene end was trimmed by 8 bases and the J gene end by 5 bases; junction bases not matched to a gene: 11. Germline loops: CDR1 MNHEY, CDR2 SVGAGI.

This clone was seen once. The chain carries TRBV11-2 and TRBJ1-1; TRBD1 agrees at 8 bases. Trimming took 6 bases from V and 1 from J; bases not matched to a gene: 7. The germline V gene has CDR1 SGHAT and CDR2 FQNNGV. The CDR3 loop spans 15 amino acids. The CDR3 bases are TGTGCCAGCAGGCGGAGGACAGGGACGAACACTGAAGCTTTCTTT. Residues: CASRRRTGTNTEAFF.

V usage is TRBV7-9 and J usage is TRBJ2-7; D might be TRBD2 (6 bases). From germline, CDR1 is SEHNR and CDR2 FQNEAQ (reference sequence). The CDR3 spans 14 residues. The germline V and J ends were trimmed by 1 base and 4 bases, with 11 bases remaining between them. CDR3 sequence: CASSLVGAGYEQYF. In nucleotides, the CDR3 is TGTGCCAGCAGCTTAGTAGGGGCGGGGTACGAGCAGTACTTC.

The chain joins TRBV28 to TRBJ2-3; 11 bases are a match to TRBD1. With V trimmed by 8 bases and J by 0 bases, 10 bases remained unmatched. The CDR3 has 17 amino acids. Germline CDR1 MDHEN, CDR2 SYDVKM. CDR3 DNA sequence: TGTGCCAGCCATCATTCGGACAGGGGGCTGAGCACAGATACGCAGTATTTT. It encodes CASHHSDRGLSTDTQYF.

The table lists this clone with a few counts. The chain is built from TRBV5-1 and TRBJ1-2; 9 nucleotides match TRBD1. In germline, CDR1 is SGHRS, CDR2 YFSETQ. The CDR3 loop spans 12 amino acids. The junction had 1 base not matched to a gene; V was cut back by 4 bases and J by 6 bases. The CDR3 loop is CASSGTGNGYTF. As DNA, the CDR3 is TGCGCCAGCAGCGGGACAGGGAATGGCTACACCTTC.

This clone has a single count. CDR3 loop: CASSIKGANEQYF. The CDR3 region has the DNA TGTGCCAGTAGTATAAAGGGGGCGAACGAGCAGTACTTC. This rearrangement joins TRBV19 to TRBJ2-7, with 7 bases fitting TRBD1. The junction had 3 bases not matched to a gene; V was cut back by 2 bases and J by 5 bases. Germline values: CDR1 LNHDA, CDR2 SQIVND (reference sequence). The CDR3 loop spans 13 amino acids.

V and J are TRBV12-5 and TRBJ1-5; D is perhaps TRBD1 (6 bases). V lost 0 bases, J lost 6 bases, and 15 bases lay in between. The germline gives CDR1 LGHNT, CDR2 FRNRAP. The CDR3 totals 16 residues. CDR3 region: CASGLVQGGIAQPQHF. The CDR3, as DNA: TGTGCTAGTGGTTTGGTACAGGGAGGGATTGCTCAGCCCCAGCATTTT.

The gene calls are TRBV4-3 and TRBJ2-3; D uncertain. V lost 6 bases and J 0 bases, leaving 22 bases between the germline ends. The CDR3 consists of 18 residues. Germline-derived CDR1 and CDR2 are LGHNA and YSLEER. This CDR3 is CASSPNLRIGTSTDTQYF. In nucleotides, the CDR3 is TGCGCCAGCAGTCCGAATTTAAGGATTGGCACTAGCACAGATACGCAGTATTTT.